This TCR beta chain was captured by sequencing in a study of a mutant IDH1 vaccine in newly diagnosed glioma. About the research overall: Investigators started vaccination 4-6 weeks after radiotherapy alone, or with temozolomide cycles. The sex distribution of treated patients was 62.5% male and around 40% female, with a mean age of around 40 years.

A single count supports this clone. Its cognate antigen is unknown. Some clones are missing from TCRdb's copy, which holds only in-frame ones; the method was immunoSEQ multiplex PCR. This table holds 20,000 to 30,000 clones, roughly 82% found once. The sample's time point: week 47, end of study. Every vaccine dose comprised 300 ug of mutant IDH1 20-mer peptide plus topical imiquimod. V lost 2 bases and J 2 bases, leaving 11 bases between the germline ends. This CDR3 is built from 15 residues. In germline, CDR1 is SGHTA, CDR2 FQGNSA. The rearrangement uses TRBV7-2 and TRBJ2-3; tentatively, D is TRBD1 (7 bases). This clonotype was obtained from a man aged 40-49 years with glioma. Some clones in this sample may be carry-over from other donors' samples. This specimen consisted of PBMCs, obtained from a glioma patient whose treatment included an IDH1 peptide vaccine. The CDR3 protein is CASSLQGGYTDTQYF. For the CDR3, the DNA is TGTGCCAGCAGCTTACAGGGGGGATACACAGATACGCAGTATTTT.